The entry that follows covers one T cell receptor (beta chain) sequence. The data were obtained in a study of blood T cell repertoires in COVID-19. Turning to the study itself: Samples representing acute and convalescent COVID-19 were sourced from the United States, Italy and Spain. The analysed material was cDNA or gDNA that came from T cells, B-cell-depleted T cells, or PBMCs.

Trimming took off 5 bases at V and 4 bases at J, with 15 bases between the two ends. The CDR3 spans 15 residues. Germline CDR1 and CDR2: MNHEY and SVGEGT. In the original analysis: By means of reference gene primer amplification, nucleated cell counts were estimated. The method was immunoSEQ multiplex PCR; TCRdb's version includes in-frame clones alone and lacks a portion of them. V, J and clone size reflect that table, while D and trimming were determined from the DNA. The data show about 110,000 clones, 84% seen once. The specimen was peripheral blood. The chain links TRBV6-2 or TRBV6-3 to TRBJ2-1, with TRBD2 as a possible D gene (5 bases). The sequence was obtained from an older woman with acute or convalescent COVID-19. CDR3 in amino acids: CASSGTRVSYNEQFF. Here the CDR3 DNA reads TGTGCCAGCAGTGGTACGAGGGTGAGTTACAATGAGCAGTTCTTC.